The TCR beta chain described here comes from a study of blood T cell repertoires in COVID-19. Whole-study context: Specimens from acute and convalescent COVID-19 originated in the United States, Italy and Spain.

Donors were grouped by their self-reported clinical history. The CDR3 consists of 14 residues. Losses at the gene ends were 5 bases for V and 10 bases for J; bases not matched to a gene: 9. Per germline, CDR1 MNHEY and CDR2 SVGAGI. Produced via immunoSEQ multiplex PCR; TCRdb's table is partial and in-frame only. The sample lists about 480,000 clones, approximately 87% occurring once. The sequencing sample was made of PBMCs or T cells enriched from blood (not recorded which). The TCR originated in a woman aged 35 to 49 who had recovered from COVID-19. V and J are TRBV6-5 and TRBJ1-4; 8 nucleotides agree with TRBD1. CDR3 sequence: CASSTDRGVGKLFF. DNA for the CDR3: TGTGCCAGCAGTACTGACAGGGGAGTTGGAAAACTGTTTTTT.